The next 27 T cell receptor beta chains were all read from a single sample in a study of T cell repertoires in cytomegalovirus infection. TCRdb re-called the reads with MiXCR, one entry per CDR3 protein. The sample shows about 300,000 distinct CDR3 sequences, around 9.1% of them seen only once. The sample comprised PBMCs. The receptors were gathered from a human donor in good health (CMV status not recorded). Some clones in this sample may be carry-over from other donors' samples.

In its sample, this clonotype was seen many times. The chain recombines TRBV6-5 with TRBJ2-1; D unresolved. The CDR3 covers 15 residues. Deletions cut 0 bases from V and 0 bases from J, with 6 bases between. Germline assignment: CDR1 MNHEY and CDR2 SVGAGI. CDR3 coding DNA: TGTGCCAGCAGTTACTCGGAGAGCTCCTACAATGAGCAGTTCTTC. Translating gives CASSYSESSYNEQFF.

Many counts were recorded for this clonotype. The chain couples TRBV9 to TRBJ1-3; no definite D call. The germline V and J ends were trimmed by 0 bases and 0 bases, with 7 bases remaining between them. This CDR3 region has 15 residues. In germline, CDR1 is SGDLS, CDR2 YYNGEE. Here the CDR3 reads CASSVDPSSGNTIYF. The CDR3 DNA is TGTGCCAGCAGCGTAGACCCGAGCTCTGGAAACACCATATATTTT.

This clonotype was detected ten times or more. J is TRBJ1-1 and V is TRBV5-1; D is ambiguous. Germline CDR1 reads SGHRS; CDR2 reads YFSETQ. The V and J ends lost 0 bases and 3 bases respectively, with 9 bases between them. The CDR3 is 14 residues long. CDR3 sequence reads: CASSLVGEDTEAFF. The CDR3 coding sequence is TGCGCCAGCAGCTTGGTCGGGGAAGACACTGAAGCTTTCTTT.

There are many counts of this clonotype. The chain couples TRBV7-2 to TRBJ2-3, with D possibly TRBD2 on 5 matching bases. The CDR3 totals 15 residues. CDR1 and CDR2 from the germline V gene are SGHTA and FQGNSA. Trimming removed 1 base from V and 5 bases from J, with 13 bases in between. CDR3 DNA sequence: TGTGCCAGCAGCTTAGGGAGGCACCCCGAAGATACGCAGTATTTT. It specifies CASSLGRHPEDTQYF.

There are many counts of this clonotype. CDR3 sequence reads: CASTLGAGGRYNEQFF. The DNA of the CDR3 is TGTGCCAGCACTCTAGGGGCGGGCGGTAGGTACAATGAGCAGTTCTTC. V usage is TRBV6-1 and J usage is TRBJ2-1; perhaps D is TRBD1 or TRBD2 (5 bases each). Trimming took 7 bases from V and 4 from J, leaving 20 bases between them. Germline-derived CDR1 and CDR2 are MNHNS and SASEGT. This CDR3 has 16 residues.

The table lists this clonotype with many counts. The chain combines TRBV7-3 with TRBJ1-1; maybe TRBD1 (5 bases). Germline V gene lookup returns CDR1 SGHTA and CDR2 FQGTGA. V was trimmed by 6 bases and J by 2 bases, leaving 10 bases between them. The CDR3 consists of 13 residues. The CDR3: CASSSGINTEAFF. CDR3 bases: TGTGCCAGCAGTTCAGGGATCAACACTGAAGCTTTCTTT.

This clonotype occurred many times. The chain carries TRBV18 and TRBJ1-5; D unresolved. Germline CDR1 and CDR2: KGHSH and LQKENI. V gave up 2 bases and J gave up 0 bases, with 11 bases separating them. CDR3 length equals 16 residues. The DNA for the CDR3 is TGTGCCAGCTCACCATCGACTAGCTATAGCAATCAGCCCCAGCATTTT. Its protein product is CASSPSTSYSNQPQHF.

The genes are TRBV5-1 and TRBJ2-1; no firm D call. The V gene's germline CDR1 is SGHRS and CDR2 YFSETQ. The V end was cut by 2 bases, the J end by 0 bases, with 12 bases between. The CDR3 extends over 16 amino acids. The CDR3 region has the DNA TGCGCCAGCAGCTTTGGTGGAGTAACCTCCTACAATGAGCAGTTCTTC. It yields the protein CASSFGGVTSYNEQFF.

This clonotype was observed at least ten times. CDR3 nucleotides: TGTGCCAGTGAGCGGGGGGCTTTGACCGGGGAGCTGTTTTTT. Encoded protein: CASERGALTGELFF. The genes are TRBV7-9 and TRBJ2-2; 9 nucleotides line up with TRBD2. J was trimmed by 5 bases and V by 9 bases; bases with no gene match: 7. The CDR3 length is 14 residues. Germline V gives CDR1 SEHNR, CDR2 FQNEAQ (reference sequence).

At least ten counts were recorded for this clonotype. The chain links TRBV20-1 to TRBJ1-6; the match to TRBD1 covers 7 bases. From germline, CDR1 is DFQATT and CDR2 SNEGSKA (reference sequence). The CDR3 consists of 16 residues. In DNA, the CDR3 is TGCAGGTCGAGAAGGGACAGACTATCCCATAATTCACCCCTCCACTTT. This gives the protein CRSRRDRLSHNSPLHF.

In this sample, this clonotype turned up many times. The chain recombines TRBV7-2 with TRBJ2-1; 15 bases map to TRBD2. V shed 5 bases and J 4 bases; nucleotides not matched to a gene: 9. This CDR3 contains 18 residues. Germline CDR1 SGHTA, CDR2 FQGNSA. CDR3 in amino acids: CASSLGLAGGLLYNEQFF. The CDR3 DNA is TGTGCCAGCAGCCTTGGACTAGCGGGGGGGCTCCTTTACAATGAGCAGTTCTTC.

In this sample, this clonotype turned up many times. CDR3 nucleotides: TGTGCCAGCAGCCCCCGGACTAGAGGGAGCTCCTACGAGCAGTACGTC. Protein product: CASSPRTRGSSYEQYV. This sequence joins TRBV28 and TRBJ2-7, with TRBD2 matching over 7 bases. This CDR3 has 16 amino acids. The germline V gene encodes CDR1 MDHEN and CDR2 SYDVKM. With 6 bases clipped from V and 0 bases from J, the junction kept 11 bases outside the gene matches.

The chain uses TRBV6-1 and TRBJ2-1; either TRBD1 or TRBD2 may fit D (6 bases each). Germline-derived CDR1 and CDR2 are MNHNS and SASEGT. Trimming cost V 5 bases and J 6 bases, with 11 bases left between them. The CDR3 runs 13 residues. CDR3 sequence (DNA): TGTGCCAGCAGTTACGGGGGCCCCAATGAGCAGTTCTTC. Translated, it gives CASSYGGPNEQFF.

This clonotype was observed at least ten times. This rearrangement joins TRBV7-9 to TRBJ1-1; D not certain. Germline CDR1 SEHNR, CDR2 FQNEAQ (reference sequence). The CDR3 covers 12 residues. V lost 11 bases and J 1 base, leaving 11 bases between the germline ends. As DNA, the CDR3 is TGTGCCGGGTTAACAAGGAACACTGAAGCTTTCTTT. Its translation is CAGLTRNTEAFF. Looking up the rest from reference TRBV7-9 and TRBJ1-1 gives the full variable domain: DTGVSQNPRHKITKRGQNVTFRCDPISEHNRLYWYRQTLGQGPEFLTYFQNEAQLEKSRLLSDRFSAERPKGSFSTLEIQRTEQGDSAMYLCAGLTRNTEAFFGQGTRLTVV.

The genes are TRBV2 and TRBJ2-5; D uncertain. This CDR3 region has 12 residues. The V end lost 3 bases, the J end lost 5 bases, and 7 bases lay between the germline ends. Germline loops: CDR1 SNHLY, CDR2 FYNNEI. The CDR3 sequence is CASSDFRETQYF. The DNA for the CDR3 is TGTGCCAGCAGTGATTTTAGGGAGACCCAGTACTTC.

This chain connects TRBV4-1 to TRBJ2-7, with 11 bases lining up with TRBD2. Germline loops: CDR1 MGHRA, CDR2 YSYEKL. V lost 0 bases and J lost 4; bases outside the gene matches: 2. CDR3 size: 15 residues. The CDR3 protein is CASSQELAGVYEQYV. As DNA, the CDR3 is TGCGCCAGCAGCCAAGAACTAGCGGGGGTTTACGAGCAGTACGTC.

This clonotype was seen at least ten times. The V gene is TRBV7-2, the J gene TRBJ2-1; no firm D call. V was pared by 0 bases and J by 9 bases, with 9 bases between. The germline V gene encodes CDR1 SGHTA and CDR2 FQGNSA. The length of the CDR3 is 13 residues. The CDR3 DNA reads TGTGCCAGCAGCTTAGCACGTCTTAGTGAGCAGTTCTTC. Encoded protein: CASSLARLSEQFF.

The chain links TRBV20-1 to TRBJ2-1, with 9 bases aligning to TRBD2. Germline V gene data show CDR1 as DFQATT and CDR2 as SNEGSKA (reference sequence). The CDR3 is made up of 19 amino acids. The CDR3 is CSGARKVAGAASSYNEQFF. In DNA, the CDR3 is TGCAGCGGAGCGCGCAAGGTAGCGGGGGCCGCGAGCTCCTACAATGAGCAGTTCTTC.

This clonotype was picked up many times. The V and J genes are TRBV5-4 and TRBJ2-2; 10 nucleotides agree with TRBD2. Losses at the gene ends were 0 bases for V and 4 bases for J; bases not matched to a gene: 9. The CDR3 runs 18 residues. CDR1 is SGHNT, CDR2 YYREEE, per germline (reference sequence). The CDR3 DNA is TGTGCCAGCAGCTTGGAGGCTAGCGGGGGCGAACCCACCGGGGAGCTGTTTTTT. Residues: CASSLEASGGEPTGELFF.

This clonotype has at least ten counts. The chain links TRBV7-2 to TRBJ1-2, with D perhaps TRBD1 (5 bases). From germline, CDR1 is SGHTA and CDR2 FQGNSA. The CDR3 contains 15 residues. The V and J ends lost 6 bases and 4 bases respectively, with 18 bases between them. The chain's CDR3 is CASSSARRDVYGYTF. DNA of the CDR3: TGTGCCAGCAGTTCCGCGAGGAGGGACGTCTATGGCTACACCTTC.

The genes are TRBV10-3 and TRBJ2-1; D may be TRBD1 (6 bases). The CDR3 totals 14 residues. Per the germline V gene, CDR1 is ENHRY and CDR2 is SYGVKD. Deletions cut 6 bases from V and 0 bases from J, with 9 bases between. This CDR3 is CAISQGTSYNEQFF. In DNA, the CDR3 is TGTGCCATCAGCCAGGGGACCTCCTACAATGAGCAGTTCTTC.

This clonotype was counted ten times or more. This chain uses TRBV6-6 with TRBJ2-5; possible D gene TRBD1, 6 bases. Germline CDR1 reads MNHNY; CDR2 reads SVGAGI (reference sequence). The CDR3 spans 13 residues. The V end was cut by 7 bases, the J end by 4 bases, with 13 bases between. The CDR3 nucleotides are TGTGCCAGCACCCTTGGGGGCAGAGAGACCCAGTACTTC. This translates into CASTLGGRETQYF.

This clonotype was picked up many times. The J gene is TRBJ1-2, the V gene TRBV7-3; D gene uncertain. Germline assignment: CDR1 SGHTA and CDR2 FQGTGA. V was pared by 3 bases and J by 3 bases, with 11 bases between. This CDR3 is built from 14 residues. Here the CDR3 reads CASSLWTMDYGYTF. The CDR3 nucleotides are TGTGCCAGCAGCTTGTGGACCATGGACTATGGCTACACCTTC.

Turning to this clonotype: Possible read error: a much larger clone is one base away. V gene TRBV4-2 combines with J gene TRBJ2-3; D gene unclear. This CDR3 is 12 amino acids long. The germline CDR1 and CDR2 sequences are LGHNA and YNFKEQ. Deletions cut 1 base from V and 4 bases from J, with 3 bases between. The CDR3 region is CASSQVSDTQYF. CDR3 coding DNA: TGTGCCAGCAGCCAAGTCTCAGATACGCAGTATTTT.

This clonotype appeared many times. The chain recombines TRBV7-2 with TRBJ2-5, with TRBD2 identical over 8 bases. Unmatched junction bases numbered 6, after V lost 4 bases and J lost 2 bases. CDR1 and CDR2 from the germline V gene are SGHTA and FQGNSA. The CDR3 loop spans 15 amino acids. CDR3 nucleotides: TGTGCCAGCAGCTCTTTTAGCGGGGCACAAGAGACCCAGTACTTC. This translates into CASSSFSGAQETQYF. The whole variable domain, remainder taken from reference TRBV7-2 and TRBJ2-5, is GAGVSQSPSNKVTEKGKDVELRCDPISGHTALYWYRQSLGQGLEFLIYFQGNSAPDKSGLPSDRFSAERTGGSVSTLTIQRTQQEDSAVYLCASSSFSGAQETQYFGPGTRLLVL.

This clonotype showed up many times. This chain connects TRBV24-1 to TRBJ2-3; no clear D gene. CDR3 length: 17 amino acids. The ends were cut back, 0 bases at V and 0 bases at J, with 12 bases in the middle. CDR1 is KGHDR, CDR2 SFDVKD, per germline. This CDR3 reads CATSDLQDARSTDTQYF. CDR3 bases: TGTGCCACCAGTGATTTGCAGGACGCCCGTAGCACAGATACGCAGTATTTT.

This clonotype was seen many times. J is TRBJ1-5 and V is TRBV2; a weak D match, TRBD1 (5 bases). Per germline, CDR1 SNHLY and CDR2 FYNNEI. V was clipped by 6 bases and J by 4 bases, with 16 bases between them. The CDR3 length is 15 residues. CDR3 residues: CASSLTEGFNQPQHF. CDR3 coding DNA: TGTGCCAGCAGCCTAACAGAGGGGTTTAATCAGCCCCAGCATTTT.